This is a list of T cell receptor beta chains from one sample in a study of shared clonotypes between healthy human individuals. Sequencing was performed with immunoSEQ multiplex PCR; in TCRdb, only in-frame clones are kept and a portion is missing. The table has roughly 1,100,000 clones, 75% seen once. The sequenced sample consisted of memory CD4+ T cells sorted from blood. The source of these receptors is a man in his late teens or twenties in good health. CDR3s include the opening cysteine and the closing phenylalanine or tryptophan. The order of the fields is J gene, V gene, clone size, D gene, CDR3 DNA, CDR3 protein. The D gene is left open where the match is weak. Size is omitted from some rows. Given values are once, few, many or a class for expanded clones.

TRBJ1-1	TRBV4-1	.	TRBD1	TGCGCCAGCAGCCGGGGACAGGGAAGGGACACTGAAGCTTTCTTT	CASSRGQGRDTEAFF
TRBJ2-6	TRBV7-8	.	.	TGTGCCAGCAGCCCTAGCTCTGGGGCCAACGTCCTGACTTTC	CASSPSSGANVLTF
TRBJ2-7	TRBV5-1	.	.	TGCGCCAGCACAGGGGTGAGCTCCTACGAGCAGTACTTC	CASTGVSSYEQYF
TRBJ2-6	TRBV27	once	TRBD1	TGTGCCAGCAGTTTTAAGGGACAGAGCTCTGGGGCCAACGTCCTGACTTTC	CASSFKGQSSGANVLTF
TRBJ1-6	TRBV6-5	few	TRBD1	TGTGCCAGCAGTACCGCCAGGGGGGGTTCACCCCTCCACTTT	CASSTARGGSPLHF
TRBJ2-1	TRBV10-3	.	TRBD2	TGTGCCGCTACCTCGGGGGGTACAACCTACAATGAGCAGTTCTTC	CAATSGGTTYNEQFF
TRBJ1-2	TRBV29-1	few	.	TGCAGCGTAGGACATGGCGATGGCTACACCTTC	CSVGHGDGYTF
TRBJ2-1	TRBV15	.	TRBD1	TGTGCCACCAGCAGTAACAGGGGGTCCTACAATGAGCAGTTCTTC	CATSSNRGSYNEQFF
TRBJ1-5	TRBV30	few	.	TGTGCCTGGGGACGCGGAGGGGGGCAGAGCAATCAGCCCCAGCATTTT	CAWGRGGGQSNQPQHF
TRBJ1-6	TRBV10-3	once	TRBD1	TGTGCCATCAGTGAGGGACAGGGTAGTTCCTATAATTCACCCCTCCACTTT	CAISEGQGSSYNSPLHF
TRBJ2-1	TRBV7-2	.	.	TGTGCCAGCAGTAATGCAAGAGGGAGTGATGAGCAGTTCTTC	CASSNARGSDEQFF
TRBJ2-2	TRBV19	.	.	TGTGCCAGTAGCTTCGCCATGAACACCGGGGAGCTGTTTTTT	CASSFAMNTGELFF
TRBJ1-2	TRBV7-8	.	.	TGTGCCAGCAGCCCCGGTTCGGGGACCTTCCGTGGCTACACCTTC	CASSPGSGTFRGYTF
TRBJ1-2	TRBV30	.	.	TGTGCCTGGACCTATATTGGGAATGGCTACACCTTC	CAWTYIGNGYTF
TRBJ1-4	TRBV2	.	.	TGTGCCAGCAGTGATGAGGGGGGACACGGAAAACTGTTTTTT	CASSDEGGHGKLFF
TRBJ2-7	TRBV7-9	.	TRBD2	TGTGCCAGCAGCCTAGGCGCTAGCGGGAGGAACGAGCAGTACTTC	CASSLGASGRNEQYF
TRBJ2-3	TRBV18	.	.	TGTGCCAGCTCACCACAAACCGGGACAGATACGCAGTATTTT	CASSPQTGTDTQYF
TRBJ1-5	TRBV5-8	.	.	TGTGCCAGCAGCTTGAATCAGCCCCAGCATTTT	CASSLNQPQHF
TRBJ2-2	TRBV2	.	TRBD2	TGTGCCAGCAGGGTAGCGGGGGGTTCCCACGGGGAGCTGTTTTTT	CASRVAGGSHGELFF
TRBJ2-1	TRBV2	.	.	TGTGCCAGCAATTTCGTACGGGACAATGAGCAGTTCTTC	CASNFVRDNEQFF
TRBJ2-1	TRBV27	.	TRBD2	TGTGCCAGCAGTTTCGTCGCGGGAGTCACTTACAATGAGCAGTTCTTC	CASSFVAGVTYNEQFF
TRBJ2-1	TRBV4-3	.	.	TGCGCCAGCAGCCAAGTCGGGGGGCGATCCTACAATGAGCAGTTCTTC	CASSQVGGRSYNEQFF